The 18 T cell receptor beta chains listed next were all sequenced from one sample in a study of OX40 agonist ivuxolimab in advanced cancers. TCRdb's copy holds only in-frame clones and misses some; the assay was immunoSEQ multiplex PCR. The sample lists tens of thousands of clones; around four fifths were seen once. The sequenced sample was CD4+ or CD8+ T cells sorted from blood, obtained in a trial of the OX40 agonist ivuxolimab. All receptors derive from an adult with an advanced solid tumor such as melanoma, head and neck, liver or kidney cancer.

This chain links TRBV9 with TRBJ1-2, with 7 nucleotides matching TRBD1. Germline V lookup: CDR1 SGDLS, CDR2 YYNGEE. Unmatched junction bases numbered 19, after V lost 4 bases and J lost 4 bases. This CDR3 spans 18 amino acids. CDR3 amino acids: CASSTGVDSQGSFYGYTF. The CDR3 DNA sequence: TGTGCCAGCAGCACAGGGGTGGACAGCCAGGGTAGCTTCTATGGCTACACCTTC.

The rearrangement uses TRBV4-3 and TRBJ1-5, with D unresolved. The CDR3 loop spans 17 amino acids. Germline V gene data show CDR1 as LGHNA and CDR2 as YSLEER. V lost 0 bases to trimming and J lost 1 base, with 13 bases between them. The CDR3 is CASSQDDKGGSNQPQHF. The CDR3 DNA reads TGCGCCAGCAGCCAAGATGACAAGGGCGGCAGCAATCAGCCCCAGCATTTT.

The chain couples TRBV7-2 to TRBJ2-7, with D unclear. CDR1 is SGHTA, CDR2 FQGNSA, per germline. The CDR3 has 12 amino acids. Trimming stripped 5 bases from V and 4 bases from J, with 9 bases between. As DNA, the CDR3 is TGTGCCAGCAGCAAAATAACATACGAGCAGTACTTC. Translated, it gives CASSKITYEQYF.

The V call is TRBV6-5, the J call TRBJ2-2, with D maybe TRBD2 (7 bases). The germline V gene has CDR1 MNHEY and CDR2 SVGAGI. The germline V and J ends were trimmed by 4 bases and 5 bases, with 17 bases remaining between them. This CDR3 contains 16 residues. CDR3 residues: CASSSYHEGGTGELFF. The CDR3 DNA is TGTGCCAGCAGTTCCTACCACGAGGGGGGGACCGGGGAGCTGTTTTTT.

The V gene is TRBV6-5, the J gene TRBJ2-2; possibly TRBD1 for D (5 bases). Trimming removed 5 bases from V and 4 bases from J, with 8 bases in between. From germline, CDR1 is MNHEY and CDR2 SVGAGI. The CDR3 runs to 13 residues. Here the CDR3 DNA reads TGTGCCAGCAGTCGTACAGGCACCGGGGAGCTGTTTTTT. Translated: CASSRTGTGELFF.

The table lists this clone with a count of one. The chain carries TRBV11-2 and TRBJ2-2, with TRBD2 matching 11 bases. This CDR3 is built from 17 residues. V trimming: 5 bases; J trimming: 0 bases; junction bases outside the gene matches: 5. Germline V gene data show CDR1 as SGHAT and CDR2 as FQNNGV. Here the CDR3 reads CASSRLAGGANTGELFF. Written as DNA, the CDR3 is TGTGCCAGCAGCCGTCTAGCGGGGGGCGCGAACACCGGGGAGCTGTTTTTT.

The V and J genes are TRBV28 and TRBJ2-7; the match to TRBD2 covers 10 bases. This CDR3 is 14 amino acids long. V was clipped by 8 bases and J by 2 bases; unmatched bases: 6. Germline V gene lookup returns CDR1 MDHEN and CDR2 SYDVKM. The CDR3 nucleotides are TGTGCCAGCCTAGCGGGAGTCCCCCCCTACGAGCAGTACTTC. This gives the protein CASLAGVPPYEQYF.

This chain connects TRBV18 to TRBJ1-1; D is unclear. This CDR3 contains 13 residues. Trimming pared 1 base from V and 1 base from J, leaving 4 bases between. Per germline, CDR1 KGHSH and CDR2 LQKENI. The CDR3 DNA reads TGTGCCAGCTCACCACAAAAGAACACTGAAGCTTTCTTT. Translated, it gives CASSPQKNTEAFF.

This sequence joins TRBV6-5 and TRBJ2-3, with TRBD2 matching over 8 bases. Looked up from germline, CDR1 is MNHEY and CDR2 is SVGAGI. This CDR3 has 15 residues. V shed 4 bases, J shed 2 bases, and the junction held 5 bases outside the gene matches. The CDR3 is CASSFIAGFTDTQYF. CDR3 bases: TGTGCCAGCAGTTTCATAGCGGGGTTCACAGATACGCAGTATTTT.

As regards this clone: One end of the junction varies from germline; a read error may be responsible. This rearrangement joins TRBV7-2 to TRBJ2-5; 10 positions agree with TRBD2. This CDR3 contains 15 residues. Germline loops: CDR1 SGHTA, CDR2 FQGNSA. The CDR3 nucleotides read TGTGCCAGCAGCCTAGCTAGCGGGGGACAAGAGACCCAGTACTTC. Its protein is CASSLASGGQETQYF.

By frequency in the sample, this clone is medium-sized (0.01 to 0.1%). The chain links TRBV4-1 to TRBJ2-1; 7 bases are shared with TRBD2. With V trimmed by 5 bases and J by 5 bases, 9 bases remained unmatched. Germline CDR1 is MGHRA and CDR2 is YSYEKL. The CDR3 loop spans 15 amino acids. In nucleotides, the CDR3 is TGCGCCAGCAGCTCTTTGGTGGGGGGGAACAATGAGCAGTTCTTC. Translated, it gives CASSSLVGGNNEQFF.

This chain joins TRBV7-9 and TRBJ1-5; D is undetermined. The CDR3 has 12 amino acids. Germline lookup yields CDR1 SEHNR and CDR2 FQNEAQ (reference sequence). V was clipped by 5 bases and J by 3 bases, with 5 bases between them. The CDR3 reads CASSPPNQPQHF. CDR3 in DNA: TGTGCCAGCAGCCCCCCCAATCAGCCCCAGCATTTT.

V is TRBV6-4 and J is TRBJ2-2, with TRBD1 identical over 7 bases. J was trimmed by 0 bases and V by 7 bases; bases with no gene match: 2. The germline CDR1 and CDR2 sequences are MRHNA and SNTAGT. CDR3 length equals 14 residues. The CDR3 here is CASKGTANTGELFF. The CDR3 region has the DNA TGTGCCAGCAAAGGGACAGCGAACACCGGGGAGCTGTTTTTT.

The CDR3 loop reads CASSRGLEPTGDEQYF. For the CDR3, the DNA is TGTGCCAGCAGCCGGGGACTAGAGCCGACAGGGGACGAGCAGTACTTC. The genes are TRBV7-9 and TRBJ2-7; D is perhaps TRBD1 or TRBD2 (8 bases each). The CDR3 runs 16 residues. Trimming stripped 5 bases from V and 5 bases from J, with 22 bases between. Germline CDR1 SEHNR, CDR2 FQNEAQ (reference sequence).

This clone appeared a few times. Within the sample, other DNA sequences also encode this same CDR3. The chain recombines TRBV5-3 with TRBJ1-5, with 10 nucleotides matching TRBD1. TRBV5-3 qualifies as an ORF whose function is uncertain. J was trimmed by 6 bases and V by 3 bases; bases with no gene match: 3. The CDR3 runs 14 residues. For the CDR3, the DNA is TGTGCCAGAAGCTCTTGGGACAGGGGTCAGCCCCAGCATTTT. This gives the protein CARSSWDRGQPQHF.

This clone was counted a single time. This sequence joins TRBV6-6 and TRBJ1-1; 7 nucleotides align to TRBD1. The CDR3 runs to 12 residues. V lost 2 bases, J lost 11 bases, and 5 bases stayed unmatched. Germline CDR1 and CDR2: MNHNY and SVGAGI (reference sequence). Written as DNA, the CDR3 is TGTGCCAGCAGTTACCGGGGACAGCCGGCTTTCTTT. Its protein is CASSYRGQPAFF.

V and J are TRBV13 and TRBJ2-3; 11 nucleotides align to TRBD1. Germline assignment: CDR1 PRHDT and CDR2 FYEKMQ (reference sequence). V lost 4 bases and J lost 4; bases outside the gene matches: 4. The CDR3 is 15 amino acids. The CDR3 here is CASSSGQGAADTQYF. CDR3 coding DNA: TGTGCCAGCAGCTCCGGACAGGGGGCTGCAGATACGCAGTATTTT.

The chain couples TRBV7-6 to TRBJ2-5, with a tentative D call TRBD1 (5 bases). V lost 4 bases and J lost 0, with 15 bases in between. CDR1 is SGHVS and CDR2 is FNYEAQ in the germline V gene. This CDR3 spans 16 amino acids. In DNA form, the CDR3 reads TGTGCCAGCAGCTCCCGACAGAGCCCGTACCAAGAGACCCAGTACTTC. Its protein is CASSSRQSPYQETQYF.